This paragraph covers one T cell receptor beta chain sequence. Its antigen remains unidentified. J lost 1 base, V lost 6 bases, and 11 bases had no gene match. This CDR3 is built from 17 residues. The germline V gene has CDR1 LNHDA and CDR2 SQIVND (reference sequence). The data were obtained in a study of cytomegalovirus exposure and HLA in healthy donors. The PCR used 60 Vbeta and 13 Jbeta primers. The data were produced by immunoSEQ multiplex PCR, yet TCRdb's version contains in-frame clones alone and is incomplete. The sample has approximately 140,000 clones; 70% to 85% are singletons. General study results and limits: An Asian-associated ancestry cluster reportedly showed fewer N-insertions than the approximately 620-donor mean in a later analysis. Later analysis found that TCR beta chains associated with HLA were more clonally expanded than other, equally common chains.

This rearrangement joins TRBV19 to TRBJ1-5; 8 nucleotides agree with TRBD1. The source material was PBMCs. The clonotype comes from a man in his forties or fifties in good health and CMV-seropositive. CDR3 loop: CASRSRQGRPSNQPQHF. In nucleotides, the CDR3 is TGTGCCAGTAGATCCCGACAGGGGAGACCAAGCAATCAGCCCCAGCATTTT.